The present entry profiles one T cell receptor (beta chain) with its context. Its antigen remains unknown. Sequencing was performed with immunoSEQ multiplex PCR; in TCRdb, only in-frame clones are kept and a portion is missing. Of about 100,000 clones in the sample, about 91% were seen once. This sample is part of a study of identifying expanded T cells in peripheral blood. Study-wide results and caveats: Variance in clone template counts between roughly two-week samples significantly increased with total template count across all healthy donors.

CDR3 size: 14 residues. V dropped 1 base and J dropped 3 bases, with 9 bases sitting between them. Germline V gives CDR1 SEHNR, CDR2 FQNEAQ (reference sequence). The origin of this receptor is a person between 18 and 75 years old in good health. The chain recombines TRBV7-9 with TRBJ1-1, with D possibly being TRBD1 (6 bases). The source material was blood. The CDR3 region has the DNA TGTGCCAGCAGCTTAGACAGGGTGGACACTGAAGCTTTCTTT. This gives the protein CASSLDRVDTEAFF.